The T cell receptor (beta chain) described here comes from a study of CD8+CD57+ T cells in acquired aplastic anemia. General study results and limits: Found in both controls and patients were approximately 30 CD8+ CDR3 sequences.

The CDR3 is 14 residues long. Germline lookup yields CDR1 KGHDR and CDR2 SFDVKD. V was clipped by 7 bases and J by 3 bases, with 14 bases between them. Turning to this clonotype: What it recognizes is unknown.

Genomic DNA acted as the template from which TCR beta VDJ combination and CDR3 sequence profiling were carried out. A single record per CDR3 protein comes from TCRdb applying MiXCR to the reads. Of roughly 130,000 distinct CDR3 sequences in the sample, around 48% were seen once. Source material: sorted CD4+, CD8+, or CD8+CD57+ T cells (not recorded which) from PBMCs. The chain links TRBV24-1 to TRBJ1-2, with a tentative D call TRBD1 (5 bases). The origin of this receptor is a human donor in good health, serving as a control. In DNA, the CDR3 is TGTGCCACCAGCGGGGCGAGGAATGACTATGGCTACACCTTC. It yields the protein CATSGARNDYGYTF.